The 10 T cell receptor beta chains below were found in one sample sequenced in a study of shared clonotypes between healthy human individuals. Profiled with immunoSEQ multiplex PCR; TCRdb holds only in-frame clones, not every one. The table has about 2 million clones, about 94% seen once. Naive CD8 cells lacked CD45RO, underwent positive selection for CCR7 and left out terminally differentiated effector memory CD45RA+ cells. The sequencing sample was made of naive CD8+ T cells sorted from blood. These receptors originate from a young man in good health.

The chain is built from TRBV7-9 and TRBJ1-3; D is undetermined. This CDR3 contains 13 residues. The germline V gene has CDR1 SEHNR and CDR2 FQNEAQ (reference sequence). V was shortened by 3 bases and J by 7 bases, with 10 bases between the two germline ends. The CDR3 region is CASSLEGFNTIYF. CDR3 in DNA: TGTGCCAGCAGCTTGGAGGGATTTAACACCATATATTTT.

This chain joins TRBV11-2 and TRBJ1-1; D gene ambiguous. CDR3 length: 16 residues. Germline CDR1 reads SGHAT; CDR2 reads FQNNGV. Trimming cost V 2 bases and J 0 bases, with 13 bases left between them. The CDR3 sequence: CASSLRTYKMNTEAFF. DNA of the CDR3: TGTGCCAGCAGCTTACGGACTTATAAAATGAACACTGAAGCTTTCTTT.

The chain is built from TRBV6-1 and TRBJ2-3; D may be TRBD1 (6 bases). This CDR3 is 15 amino acids long. Germline V gene lookup returns CDR1 MNHNS and CDR2 SASEGT. Trimming pared 2 bases from V and 4 bases from J, leaving 13 bases between. The CDR3 coding sequence is TGTGCCAGCAGTGAATGGTCAGGGGCGTCAGATACGCAGTATTTT. It specifies CASSEWSGASDTQYF.

This chain uses TRBV11-1 with TRBJ1-1, with D possibly matching TRBD1 (5 bases). V was shortened by 5 bases and J by 2 bases, with 15 bases between the two germline ends. The CDR3 has 15 residues. The germline V gene has CDR1 SGHAT and CDR2 FQDESV (reference sequence). The CDR3 sequence: CASSPNWGSNTEAFF. The CDR3 region has the DNA TGTGCCAGCAGCCCAAACTGGGGGTCTAACACTGAAGCTTTCTTT.

The chain recombines TRBV19 with TRBJ1-6; D gene unclear. V was cut by 6 bases and J by 4 bases, with 13 bases left in between. The CDR3 totals 15 residues. CDR1 is LNHDA, CDR2 SQIVND, per germline (reference sequence). CDR3 protein: CASSPRGDYNSPLHF. CDR3 nucleotides: TGTGCCAGTAGCCCCCGTGGAGATTATAATTCACCCCTCCACTTT.

This clone occurred a few times. The chain employs TRBV28 and TRBJ1-6, with D possibly matching TRBD1 (5 bases). The V and J ends lost 3 bases and 7 bases respectively, with 7 bases between them. CDR1 is MDHEN and CDR2 is SYDVKM in the germline V gene. This CDR3 region has 13 residues. CDR3 DNA sequence: TGTGCCAGCAGTTTCGCAGGGAATTCACCCCTCCACTTT. It codes for CASSFAGNSPLHF.

This chain connects TRBV27 to TRBJ2-1; D may be TRBD2 (5 bases). In germline, CDR1 is MNHEY, CDR2 SMNVEV (reference sequence). The CDR3 loop spans 15 amino acids. V was pared by 10 bases and J by 4 bases, with 20 bases between. This CDR3 reads CAIKPTGSVYNEQFF. CDR3 nucleotides: TGTGCCATCAAACCTACGGGGAGCGTATACAATGAGCAGTTCTTC.

This rearrangement joins TRBV7-8 to TRBJ2-7; D might be TRBD1 or TRBD2, each matching 5 bases. Trimming removed 2 bases from V and 3 bases from J, with 11 bases in between. CDR1 is SGHVS, CDR2 FQNEAQ, per germline. The CDR3 consists of 14 residues. The CDR3 region has the DNA TGTGCCAGCAGCTTAAGTGGGACCATCTACGAGCAGTACTTC. It specifies CASSLSGTIYEQYF.

V usage is TRBV4-1 and J usage is TRBJ2-7, with TRBD1 identical over 7 bases. Looked up from germline, CDR1 is MGHRA and CDR2 is YSYEKL. The ends lost 1 base at V and 3 bases at J; junction bases unmatched: 6. The CDR3 spans 15 residues. The CDR3 loop reads CASSQVTDRIYEQYF. CDR3 DNA: TGCGCCAGCAGCCAAGTTACGGACAGGATCTACGAGCAGTACTTC.

On this clone: At one of its ends the junction is not consistent with the germline gene, which may arise from a read error. V usage is TRBV7-7 and J usage is TRBJ2-1, with D perhaps TRBD2 (5 bases). The CDR3 spans 15 residues. CDR1 SSHAT and CDR2 FNYEAQ come from the germline V gene (reference sequence). CDR3 amino acids: CASSSIPGTYNEQFF. As DNA, the CDR3 is TGTGCTAGCAGCTCCATTCCGGGAACATACAATGAGCAGTTCTTC.